This T cell receptor beta chain was obtained from a study of yellow fever vaccine responses in identical twins. J gave up 8 bases and V 6 bases, and 12 bases lay outside the gene matches. The CDR3 consists of 16 residues. Germline assignment: CDR1 SGHNT and CDR2 YENEEA. MiXCR was run by TCRdb on the RT-PCR reads, yielding one entry per CDR3 protein. Among about 1,000 distinct CDR3 sequences listed, over 80% were seen once. The sequence was collected from a woman between 18 and 29 years old who received the yellow fever vaccine. This sequence joins TRBV11-3 and TRBJ1-6, with 8 nucleotides matching TRBD1. Sequencing was performed on T cells from blood (PBMCs), unsorted or a sorted subset (not recorded which), taken before or after yellow fever vaccination (not recorded which). The CDR3 region is CASSQGRGLDHSPLHF. CDR3 nucleotides: TGTGCCAGCAGTCAGGGCAGGGGGCTTGATCATTCACCCCTCCACTTT.